This T cell receptor (beta chain) comes out of a study of blood T cell repertoires in COVID-19. Overall study: The United States, Italy and Spain supplied acute and convalescent COVID-19 samples. T cells, B-cell-depleted T cells, or PBMCs supplied cDNA or gDNA.

Germline CDR1 and CDR2: MNHEY and SVGAGI. Trimming shortened V by 7 bases and J by 3 bases, and 10 bases separated the two germline ends. The CDR3 spans 12 residues. In the authors' workflow: Researchers report that nucleated cell counts were estimated from reference gene primer amplification. TCRdb's table, derived via immunoSEQ multiplex PCR, lists solely in-frame clones and lacks some. V, J and clone size reflect that table, while D and trimming were determined from the DNA. The repertoire holds about 360,000 clones, with 75% to 90% as singletons. This clonotype was obtained from a woman aged 55-70 years with COVID-19, enrolled during active disease. The chain links TRBV6-5 to TRBJ2-7, with a possible D match to TRBD1 (5 bases). Sample: peripheral blood. DNA for the CDR3: TGTGCCAGCACCGCTGACAGCTACGAGCAGTACTTC. It encodes CASTADSYEQYF.